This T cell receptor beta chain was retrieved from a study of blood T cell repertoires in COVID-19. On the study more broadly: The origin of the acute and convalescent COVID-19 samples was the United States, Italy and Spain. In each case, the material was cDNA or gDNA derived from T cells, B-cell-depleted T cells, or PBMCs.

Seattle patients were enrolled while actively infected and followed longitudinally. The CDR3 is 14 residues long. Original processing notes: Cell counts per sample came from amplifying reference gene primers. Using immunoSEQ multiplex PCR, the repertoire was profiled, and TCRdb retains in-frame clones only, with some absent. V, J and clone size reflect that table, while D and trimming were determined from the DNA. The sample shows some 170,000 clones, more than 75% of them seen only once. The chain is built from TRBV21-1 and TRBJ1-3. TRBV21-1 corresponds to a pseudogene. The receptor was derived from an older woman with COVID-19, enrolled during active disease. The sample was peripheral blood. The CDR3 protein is CASRKLRSGNTIYF. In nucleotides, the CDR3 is TGTGCCAGCAGGAAACTGCGCTCTGGAAACACCATATATTTT.